The 9 T cell receptor beta chains below all came from one sample that was sequenced in a study of T cells in Graves' hyperthyroidism and ophthalmopathy. Researchers took RNA transcripts and amplified the TCR beta CDR3 regions from them. A set of HTBI primers served as the primers for a first-round RT-PCR of the TCR CDR3. Each CDR3 protein is one row after TCRdb ran MiXCR on the multiplex PCR reads. Of approximately 600,000 distinct CDR3 sequences in the sample, about 17% were seen once. Sequencing was carried out using blood. Receptors originate from a woman between 25 and 40 years old with Graves' hyperthyroidism.

This clonotype has more than one count but fewer than ten. The J gene is TRBJ1-1, the V gene TRBV7-2; unclear D gene. V was cut by 5 bases and J by 3 bases, with 10 bases left in between. Germline CDR1 is SGHTA and CDR2 is FQGNSA. The CDR3 has 13 residues. The DNA for the CDR3 is TGTACCAGCAGCATCCGACGAGACACTGAAGCTTTCTTT. Its translation is CTSSIRRDTEAFF.

The chain couples TRBV6-1 to TRBJ2-2; D tentatively reads TRBD1 or TRBD2 (5 bases each). Looked up from germline, CDR1 is MNHNS and CDR2 is SASEGT. This CDR3 spans 15 amino acids. V was trimmed by 6 bases and J by 4 bases, leaving 15 bases between them. CDR3 in DNA: TGTGCCAGCAGCCGAAGGGACCGGGCCACCGGGGAGCTGTTTTTT. The encoded protein is CASSRRDRATGELFF.

This clonotype was seen ten or more times. The J gene is TRBJ1-1, the V gene TRBV11-2; D remains unclear. The CDR3 length is 17 residues. In germline, CDR1 is SGHAT, CDR2 FQNNGV. The V gene lost 5 bases and the J gene lost 3 bases, with 22 bases spanning the gap. DNA for the CDR3: TGTGCCAGCAGCCTCACGCCAGGACGATCGGGCTACACTGAAGCTTTCTTT. Its protein product is CASSLTPGRSGYTEAFF.

In this sample, this clonotype turned up a few times. The rearrangement uses TRBV7-9 and TRBJ1-6, with 10 nucleotides matching TRBD1. CDR3 length equals 16 residues. The ends lost 5 bases at V and 8 bases at J; junction bases unmatched: 9. Germline V gives CDR1 SEHNR, CDR2 FQNEAQ (reference sequence). CDR3 protein: CASSIYRDRGDSPLHF. CDR3 DNA sequence: TGTGCCAGCAGCATATACCGGGACAGGGGTGATTCACCCCTCCACTTT. Drawing the rest from reference TRBV7-9 and TRBJ1-6, the complete variable domain is DTGVSQNPRHKITKRGQNVTFRCDPISEHNRLYWYRQTLGQGPEFLTYFQNEAQLEKSRLLSDRFSAERPKGSFSTLEIQRTEQGDSAMYLCASSIYRDRGDSPLHFGNGTRLTVT.

This clonotype was detected only a few times. This chain links TRBV30 with TRBJ2-3, with D possibly being TRBD2 (6 bases). The V end was cut by 2 bases, the J end by 2 bases, with 14 bases between. The length of the CDR3 is 15 residues. Per the germline V gene, CDR1 is GTSNPN and CDR2 is SVGIG (reference sequence). CDR3 amino acids: CAWSLGSGFTDTQYF. The DNA for the CDR3 is TGTGCCTGGAGTCTCGGGAGCGGTTTCACAGATACGCAGTATTTT.

This clonotype was found many times. The rearrangement links TRBV12-3 or TRBV12-4 to TRBJ2-5, with 7 bases fitting TRBD1. The CDR3 runs 17 residues. The trim removed 5 bases at V and 2 bases at J, leaving 14 bases unmatched. CDR3 bases: TGTGCCAGCAGTGATACCGGGACAGCTACTTTTCAAGAGACCCAGTACTTC. This encodes CASSDTGTATFQETQYF.

In this sample, this clonotype turned up many times. The genes are TRBV2 and TRBJ1-4; tentatively, D is TRBD1 (5 bases). The CDR3 is made up of 14 amino acids. The germline gives CDR1 SNHLY, CDR2 FYNNEI. With 4 bases removed from V and 6 bases from J, the gap between germline ends came to 12 bases. In nucleotides, the CDR3 is TGTGCCAGCAGTGGGGGAGGGGAGGATGAAAAACTGTTTTTT. Its protein is CASSGGGEDEKLFF.

The V call is TRBV20-1, the J call TRBJ1-3, with a possible D match to TRBD1 (5 bases). This CDR3 is 17 amino acids long. Per the germline V gene, CDR1 is DFQATT and CDR2 is SNEGSKA (reference sequence). Trimming removed 6 bases from V and 3 bases from J, with 24 bases in between. Here the CDR3 reads CSAPEVGRGRGGNTIYF. The DNA of the CDR3 is TGCAGTGCCCCCGAGGTGGGGCGGGGACGGGGTGGAAACACCATATATTTT.

This clonotype has a count of ten or more. The chain joins TRBV28 to TRBJ2-7; the match to TRBD1 covers 10 bases. The CDR3 runs to 15 residues. Unmatched junction bases numbered 12, after V lost 6 bases and J lost 7 bases. Germline V lookup: CDR1 MDHEN, CDR2 SYDVKM. The CDR3, as DNA: TGTGCCAGCAGCACTCAACGACAGGGGGCAGGGGAGCAGTACTTC. Amino acids: CASSTQRQGAGEQYF.